This TCR beta chain appears in the sequencing data of a study of shared clonotypes between healthy human individuals. The CDR3 is 16 amino acids. The ends lost 2 bases at V and 7 bases at J; junction bases unmatched: 9. From germline, CDR1 is MDHEN and CDR2 SYDVKM. Measured with immunoSEQ multiplex PCR; TCRdb has only the in-frame clones, and not every one. Among about 2.3 million clones listed, just over 90% were seen once. The sample taken for sequencing was naive CD4+ T cells from PBMCs. Stated subset: CD45RA+ positively selected. The rearrangement links TRBV28 to TRBJ2-3; TRBD2 aligns across 10 bases. The TCR originated in a young man in good health. Some clones in this sample may be carry-over from other donors' samples. The CDR3 nucleotides are TGTGCCAGCAGTTTAGCTCGGCTAGCGGGAGCAAATACGCAGTATTTT. Its translation is CASSLARLAGANTQYF.